A single sample gave rise to the 27 T cell receptor beta chains below, sequenced in a study of human T cells and chemical hapten exposure. Time point: pre-sensitization, week 0. Treatment meaning: therapeutic diphenylcyclopropenone sensitization with weekly scalp DPC. TCRdb independently ran MiXCR on the RACE reads; one entry per CDR3 protein. In the table there are more than 250,000 distinct CDR3 sequences, 7% to 10% of which are singletons. The sample here was whole blood, taken in connection with sensitization to the hapten diphenylcyclopropenone (DPC). These receptors were taken from a middle-aged woman with alopecia areata. Some clones in this sample may be carry-over from other donors' samples.

This clonotype has just a few counts. The chain couples TRBV11-2 to TRBJ1-4, with D possibly TRBD1 on 6 matching bases. This CDR3 spans 15 amino acids. Germline-derived CDR1 and CDR2 are SGHAT and FQNNGV. The V and J ends lost 5 bases and 0 bases respectively, with 10 bases between them. CDR3 bases: TGTGCCAGCAGCCCGACAGGTTCAACTAATGAAAAACTGTTTTTT. Encoded protein: CASSPTGSTNEKLFF.

This clonotype was detected many times. The chain combines TRBV5-6 with TRBJ1-1; unclear D gene. The V gene lost 1 base and the J gene lost 4 bases, with 8 bases spanning the gap. This CDR3 has 13 amino acids. Per the germline V gene, CDR1 is SGHDT and CDR2 is YYEEEE. In DNA form, the CDR3 reads TGTGCCAGCAGCTTGTTAGTAGTCACTGAAGCTTTCTTT. Translated: CASSLLVVTEAFF.

This clonotype was counted between two and nine times. The rearrangement joins TRBV7-3 to TRBJ2-3, with D unclear. The CDR3 is 12 residues long. Trimming stripped 6 bases from V and 6 bases from J, with 10 bases between. The germline gives CDR1 SGHTA, CDR2 FQGTGA. The CDR3 bases are TGTGCCAGCAGTTACCCCCGGGATACGCAGTATTTT. Its translation: CASSYPRDTQYF. Full variable domain (rest looked up from reference TRBV7-3 and TRBJ2-3): GAGVSQTPSNKVTEKGKYVELRCDPISGHTALYWYRQSLGQGPEFLIYFQGTGAADDSGLPNDRFFAVRPEGSVSTLKIQRTERGDSAVYLCASSYPRDTQYFGPGTRLTVL.

Worth noting for this clonotype: The CDR3 carries no conserved terminal phenylalanine or tryptophan, so it likely arises from a read error. V usage is TRBV6-2 or TRBV6-3 and J usage is TRBJ2-1, with 12 nucleotides matching TRBD2. V lost 5 bases, J lost 3 bases, and 2 bases stayed unmatched. Germline V lookup: CDR1 MNHEY, CDR2 SVGEGT. CDR3 length: 15 amino acids. DNA for the CDR3: TGTGCCAGCAGTGCACTAGCGGGAGGCTACAATGAGCAGTTCTCC. Translated: CASSALAGGYNEQFS.

The chain links TRBV14 to TRBJ1-3; D not certain. V lost 4 bases, J lost 4 bases, and 8 bases lay in between. This CDR3 contains 13 residues. Germline assignment: CDR1 SGHDN and CDR2 FVKESK. CDR3 in DNA: TGTGCCAGCAGCCTCGATAGAGGAAACACCATATATTTT. Translated: CASSLDRGNTIYF.

This clonotype was found a few times. J is TRBJ2-2 and V is TRBV7-2; 8 bases line up with TRBD1. The CDR3 runs to 16 residues. The germline CDR1 and CDR2 sequences are SGHTA and FQGNSA. The V gene end was trimmed by 3 bases and the J gene end by 5 bases; junction bases not matched to a gene: 8. The CDR3 sequence is CASSFKGQGRTGELFF. The CDR3, as DNA: TGTGCCAGCAGCTTTAAAGGACAGGGACGAACCGGGGAGCTGTTTTTT.

The chain has TRBV6-5 and TRBJ2-7, with D unresolved. The CDR3 runs to 14 residues. Germline assignment: CDR1 MNHEY and CDR2 SVGAGI. V gave up 6 bases and J gave up 4 bases, with 16 bases separating them. CDR3 sequence (DNA): TGTGCCAGCAGCTTTCAGTACGTATCGTACGAGCAGTACTTC. This codes for CASSFQYVSYEQYF.

This clonotype has just a few counts. The V call is TRBV27, the J call TRBJ2-1; 15 bases are a match to TRBD2. The CDR3 length is 16 residues. The V and J ends lost 8 bases and 8 bases, in that order; junction bases with no gene match: 10. Germline V gene lookup returns CDR1 MNHEY and CDR2 SMNVEV (reference sequence). Here the CDR3 reads CASGGTSGRYSHEQFF. For the CDR3, the DNA is TGTGCCAGCGGGGGGACTAGCGGGAGGTACAGCCATGAGCAGTTCTTC.

The chain carries TRBV7-2 and TRBJ2-3; a weak D match, TRBD2 (5 bases). Trimming took off 3 bases at V and 0 bases at J, with 13 bases between the two ends. This CDR3 contains 16 residues. The V gene's germline CDR1 is SGHTA and CDR2 FQGNSA. CDR3 in DNA: TGTGCCAGCAGCTTTTCCAGCGGAACTAGCACAGATACGCAGTATTTT. This sequence encodes CASSFSSGTSTDTQYF.

The chain recombines TRBV20-1 with TRBJ2-2; TRBD1 aligns across 9 bases. This CDR3 is 15 amino acids long. The ends lost 5 bases at V and 5 bases at J; junction bases unmatched: 9. Germline V gene data show CDR1 as DFQATT and CDR2 as SNEGSKA (reference sequence). The CDR3 region has the DNA TGCAGTGCTGTTACAGGGGGCGCGGGGACCGGGGAGCTGTTTTTT. This sequence encodes CSAVTGGAGTGELFF.

This clonotype appeared a few times. The chain is built from TRBV27 and TRBJ2-5, with 12 bases fitting TRBD2. J lost 6 bases, V lost 5 bases, and 7 bases had no gene match. This CDR3 has 15 residues. CDR1 is MNHEY, CDR2 SMNVEV, per germline (reference sequence). CDR3 DNA: TGTGCCAGCAGTCCGACTAGCGGGAGTGGCAAGACCCAGTACTTC. Translation: CASSPTSGSGKTQYF.

The V gene is TRBV24-1, the J gene TRBJ2-2; the D is unclear. CDR3 size: 14 residues. Trimming took off 4 bases at V and 5 bases at J, with 10 bases between the two ends. Germline CDR1 KGHDR, CDR2 SFDVKD. The CDR3 sequence is CATSDQSRTGELFF. The CDR3 nucleotides are TGTGCCACCAGTGACCAGAGCCGGACCGGGGAGCTGTTTTTT.

The chain is built from TRBV2 and TRBJ1-2, with D possibly matching TRBD1 (5 bases). V was shortened by 3 bases and J by 5 bases, with 10 bases between the two germline ends. CDR3 length: 13 amino acids. Per germline, CDR1 SNHLY and CDR2 FYNNEI. The CDR3 here is CASSEDDSYGYTF. The CDR3 DNA sequence: TGTGCCAGCAGTGAGGACGACAGTTATGGCTACACCTTC.

This clonotype has at least ten counts. V gene TRBV7-2 combines with J gene TRBJ2-5; 7 nucleotides line up with TRBD2. J gave up 5 bases and V 5 bases, and 14 bases lay outside the gene matches. Germline V CDR1 and CDR2: SGHTA, FQGNSA. The length of the CDR3 is 16 residues. The CDR3 loop is CASSPVGGLGGETQYF. The CDR3 DNA reads TGTGCCAGCAGCCCGGTCGGAGGACTCGGGGGGGAGACCCAGTACTTC.

The CDR3 region has the DNA TGTGCCAGCAGTCCCCACGGGGGGCGTCGCACCGGGGAGCTGTTTTTT. Amino acid sequence: CASSPHGGRRTGELFF. V and J are TRBV28 and TRBJ2-2, with D possibly being TRBD2 (7 bases). CDR3 length: 16 amino acids. Germline V gene data show CDR1 as MDHEN and CDR2 as SYDVKM. The V end was cut by 5 bases, the J end by 4 bases, with 17 bases between.

The genes are TRBV6-5 and TRBJ1-1, with D perhaps TRBD1 (5 bases). CDR3 length: 14 amino acids. The ends were cut back, 2 bases at V and 2 bases at J, with 9 bases in the middle. Germline V CDR1 and CDR2: MNHEY, SVGAGI. The CDR3 reads CASSYAGGNTEAFF. The CDR3 nucleotides are TGTGCCAGCAGTTACGCGGGGGGTAACACTGAAGCTTTCTTT.

In this sample, this clonotype turned up many times. The CDR3 loop reads CASSSLAGPYNEQFF. In DNA form, the CDR3 reads TGTGCCAGTTCCTCGTTAGCGGGTCCATACAATGAGCAGTTCTTC. The rearrangement joins TRBV27 to TRBJ2-1, with 7 bases aligning to TRBD2. In germline, CDR1 is MNHEY, CDR2 SMNVEV (reference sequence). The CDR3 runs to 15 residues. After removal of 9 bases from V and 4 bases from J, the junction contained 12 bases not matched to a gene.

This clonotype showed up just a few times. The chain combines TRBV6-1 with TRBJ1-5; a weak D match, TRBD1 (5 bases). With 2 bases removed from V and 8 bases from J, the gap between germline ends came to 13 bases. CDR1 is MNHNS and CDR2 is SASEGT in the germline V gene. The CDR3 has 14 amino acids. CDR3 region: CASSETGSGEPQHF. The CDR3 nucleotides are TGTGCCAGCAGTGAAACAGGCTCCGGAGAGCCCCAGCATTTT.

The V call is TRBV14, the J call TRBJ2-1; no firm D call. Trimming cost V 5 bases and J 7 bases, with 15 bases left between them. The CDR3 has 14 amino acids. The germline CDR1 and CDR2 sequences are SGHDN and FVKESK. In DNA form, the CDR3 reads TGTGCCAGCAGCGGCGATATAGTGGTTAATGAGCAGTTCTTC. Translated: CASSGDIVVNEQFF. The complete variable domain, with remaining parts taken from reference TRBV14 and TRBJ2-1, reads EAGVTQFPSHSVIEKGQTVTLRCDPISGHDNLYWYRRVMGKEIKFLLHFVKESKQDESGMPNNRFLAERTGGTYSTLKVQPAELEDSGVYFCASSGDIVVNEQFFGPGTRLTVL.

V usage is TRBV7-2 and J usage is TRBJ1-4, with D uncertain. Germline V gives CDR1 SGHTA, CDR2 FQGNSA. Deletions cut 1 base from V and 2 bases from J, with 14 bases between. This CDR3 has 17 residues. CDR3 residues: CASSLVPGIATNEKLFF. CDR3 sequence (DNA): TGTGCCAGCAGCTTAGTCCCCGGGATAGCCACTAATGAAAAACTGTTTTTT.

This clonotype has only a few counts. This chain links TRBV6-5 with TRBJ1-3, with a weak D call TRBD1 (6 bases). Per the germline V gene, CDR1 is MNHEY and CDR2 is SVGAGI. V was pared by 2 bases and J by 3 bases, with 17 bases between. The CDR3 runs 17 residues. Written as DNA, the CDR3 is TGTGCCAGCAGTTACGGGACAACCCCTTTCGATGGAAACACCATATATTTT. As protein: CASSYGTTPFDGNTIYF.

This clonotype has just a few counts. The genes are TRBV7-6 and TRBJ2-7, with a weak D call TRBD1 (5 bases). The CDR3 runs 12 residues. The germline V and J ends were trimmed by 4 bases and 7 bases, with 11 bases remaining between them. CDR1 SGHVS and CDR2 FNYEAQ come from the germline V gene. The CDR3 spells CASSYVSGEQYF. CDR3 in DNA: TGTGCCAGCAGCTACGTATCAGGGGAGCAGTACTTC.

This clonotype has more than one count but fewer than ten. The rearrangement joins TRBV19 to TRBJ2-7; D is unclear. The germline V and J ends were trimmed by 8 bases and 2 bases, with 13 bases remaining between them. This CDR3 comprises 13 residues. Germline-derived CDR1 and CDR2 are LNHDA and SQIVND (reference sequence). CDR3 sequence (DNA): TGTGCCAGTTCATCAGGTGGACCCTACGAGCAGTACTTC. Amino acid sequence: CASSSGGPYEQYF.

Comments on this clonotype: A much larger clonotype is one base distant, so this may be a read error. The chain couples TRBV20-1 to TRBJ1-2; D might be TRBD1 (5 bases). Germline V gene sequence: CDR1 DFQATT, CDR2 SNEGSKA (reference sequence). The germline V and J ends were trimmed by 6 bases and 3 bases, with 14 bases remaining between them. The CDR3 runs to 13 residues. Here the CDR3 DNA reads TGCAGTGCGAGCGGACATGGGGACTATGGCTACACCTTC. Its protein is CSASGHGDYGYTF.

This sequence joins TRBV30 and TRBJ1-2; 7 nucleotides match TRBD1. The junction had 6 bases not matched to a gene; V was cut back by 5 bases and J by 3 bases. From germline, CDR1 is GTSNPN and CDR2 SVGIG (reference sequence). This CDR3 is 13 amino acids long. The CDR3 bases are TGTGCCTGGGCGACAGGGTCGGACTATGGCTACACCTTC. It codes for CAWATGSDYGYTF. The whole variable domain, filled in from reference TRBV30 and TRBJ1-2, reads SQTIHQWPATLVQPVGSPLSLECTVEGTSNPNLYWYRQAAGRGLQLLFYSVGIGQISSEVPQNLSASRPQDRQFILSSKKLLLSDSGFYLCAWATGSDYGYTFGSGTRLTVV.

Many counts were recorded for this clonotype. The chain is built from TRBV3-1 and TRBJ2-7; D is unresolved. The CDR3 length is 14 residues. Trimming left V 3 bases short and J 2 bases short, with 11 bases between. The V gene's germline CDR1 is LGHDT and CDR2 YNNKEL (reference sequence). The chain's CDR3 is CASSHDLNPYEQYF. In DNA form, the CDR3 reads TGTGCCAGCAGCCACGACCTCAATCCCTACGAGCAGTACTTC.

The gene calls are TRBV20-1 and TRBJ1-2; possibly TRBD1 for D (5 bases). V was clipped by 1 base and J by 4 bases, with 10 bases between them. CDR3 length: 13 amino acids. In germline, CDR1 is DFQATT, CDR2 SNEGSKA (reference sequence). This CDR3 is CSARGGQGYGYTF. CDR3 DNA: TGCAGTGCTAGAGGGGGCCAAGGCTATGGCTACACCTTC.